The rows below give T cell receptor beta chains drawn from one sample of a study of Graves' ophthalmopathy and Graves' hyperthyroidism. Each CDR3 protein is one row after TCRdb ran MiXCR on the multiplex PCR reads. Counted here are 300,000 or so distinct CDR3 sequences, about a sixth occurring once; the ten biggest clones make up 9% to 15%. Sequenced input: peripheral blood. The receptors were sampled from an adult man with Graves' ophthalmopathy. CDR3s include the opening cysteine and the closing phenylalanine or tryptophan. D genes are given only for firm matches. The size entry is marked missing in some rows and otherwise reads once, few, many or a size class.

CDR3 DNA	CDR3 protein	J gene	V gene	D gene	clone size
TGTGCCAGCAGCGCTTCGACAGGGCAAAGAGATACGCAGTATTTT	CASSASTGQRDTQYF	TRBJ2-3	TRBV6-1	TRBD1	many
TGCGCCAGCAGCCAAGATAGTATACAAGCAACTAACTATGGCTACACCTTC	CASSQDSIQATNYGYTF	TRBJ1-2	TRBV4-3	.	many
TGTGCCAGCAGTTTAATTGGGCAATGGGGCGGCTACACCTTC	CASSLIGQWGGYTF	TRBJ1-2	TRBV28	.	.
TGTGCCTGGAGTGTACTGGTAGATCGCGAACACTACGAGCAGTACTTC	CAWSVLVDREHYEQYF	TRBJ2-7	TRBV30	.	many
TGTGCCAGCAGCTTGGCCAGATCGGCAGCGACTGAAGCTTTCTTT	CASSLARSAATEAFF	TRBJ1-1	TRBV7-6	.	many
TGTGCCTGGGGGGGGGTGATTCAAGCCGGGGAGCTGTTTTTT	CAWGGVIQAGELFF	TRBJ2-2	TRBV30	TRBD2	many
TGCGCCAGCAGCTTGGTGGGGAAAAAGAACACCGGGGAGCTGTTTTTT	CASSLVGKKNTGELFF	TRBJ2-2	TRBV5-1	.	many
TGTGCCAGCAGTGTCTGGGACAAGAGCTACGAGCAGTACTTC	CASSVWDKSYEQYF	TRBJ2-7	TRBV2	.	many
TGCGGTGCTAGACGGGGCGACAGGGTTAGTCAGCCCCAGCATTTT	CGARRGDRVSQPQHF	TRBJ1-5	TRBV20-1	TRBD1	.
TGTGCCAGCAGTTTGGATCCGGGACAGGGCTTGGAGACCCAGTACTTC	CASSLDPGQGLETQYF	TRBJ2-5	TRBV12-3/TRBV12-4	TRBD1	.
TGTGCCATCGCGCGGTGGCAAGACACTGAAGCTTTCTTT	CAIARWQDTEAFF	TRBJ1-1	TRBV10-3	.	many
TGCAGTGAGAGGCCAAACTCCATAGAGACCCAGTACTTC	CSERPNSIETQYF	TRBJ2-5	TRBV20-1	.	many
TGCGCCAGCAGCCAAGCCTTAGGGGACATTCCCTACGAGCAGTACTTC	CASSQALGDIPYEQYF	TRBJ2-7	TRBV4-1	.	many